This passage covers 28 T cell receptor beta chains from one sample sequenced in a study of blood T cell repertoires in COVID-19. The data were produced by immunoSEQ multiplex PCR, yet TCRdb's version contains in-frame clones alone and is incomplete. Of some 200,000 clones listed, roughly 88% are singletons. Sequenced material: peripheral blood. The receptors here all came from a human donor in a cohort sampled during active COVID-19.

J is TRBJ1-5 and V is TRBV4-1; TRBD1 might be the D (6 bases). Germline V gene sequence: CDR1 MGHRA, CDR2 YSYEKL. V lost 3 bases and J lost 3, with 15 bases in between. This CDR3 has 16 residues. This chain's CDR3 is CASSQQGGRPNQPQHF. CDR3 nucleotide sequence: TGCGCCAGCAGCCAGCAAGGGGGTAGGCCCAATCAGCCCCAGCATTTT.

The V gene is TRBV28, the J gene TRBJ2-7; 7 bases agree with TRBD1. Germline V CDR1 and CDR2: MDHEN, SYDVKM. The CDR3 has 15 residues. V was pared by 5 bases and J by 3 bases, with 10 bases of the junction left unmatched. This CDR3 is CASSPRDRFLYEQYF. The CDR3, as DNA: TGTGCCAGCAGTCCCCGGGACAGATTTCTCTACGAGCAGTACTTC.

This chain links TRBV5-1 with TRBJ2-5; D is perhaps TRBD1 (5 bases). This CDR3 is 16 amino acids long. From germline, CDR1 is SGHRS and CDR2 YFSETQ. V was clipped by 0 bases and J by 1 base, with 13 bases between them. Here the CDR3 reads CASSLVPRQIQETQYF. For the CDR3, the DNA is TGCGCCAGCAGCTTGGTACCAAGACAGATCCAAGAGACCCAGTACTTC.

The chain has TRBV4-1 and TRBJ2-5; the D is unclear. The CDR3 runs to 15 residues. The germline V gene encodes CDR1 MGHRA and CDR2 YSYEKL. V lost 0 bases and J 2 bases, leaving 10 bases between the germline ends. CDR3 coding DNA: TGCGCCAGCAGCCAAGAGGTGGCGGAGCAAGAGACCCAGTACTTC. Translation gives CASSQEVAEQETQYF.

This chain uses TRBV28 with TRBJ1-6; tentatively, D is TRBD1 (6 bases). V lost 2 bases and J 11 bases, leaving 19 bases between the germline ends. The V gene's germline CDR1 is MDHEN and CDR2 SYDVKM. The CDR3 totals 16 residues. The CDR3 DNA reads as TGTGCCAGCAGTTTACCATACGACAGGTCCAGGGCACCCCTCCACTTT. Its protein product is CASSLPYDRSRAPLHF.

This chain uses TRBV5-4 with TRBJ2-3; maybe TRBD2 (6 bases). Trimming left V 4 bases short and J 7 bases short, with 13 bases between. This CDR3 comprises 13 residues. Germline lookup yields CDR1 SGHNT and CDR2 YYREEE (reference sequence). CDR3 in DNA: TGTGCCAGCAGCGTTACTAGCCGGCATACGCAGTATTTT. It translates to CASSVTSRHTQYF. The full variable domain, completed using reference TRBV5-4 and TRBJ2-3, is ETGVTQSPTHLIKTRGQQVTLRCSSQSGHNTVSWYQQALGQGPQFIFQYYREEENGRGNFPPRFSGLQFPNYSSELNVNALELDDSALYLCASSVTSRHTQYFGPGTRLTVL.

The V call is TRBV25-1, the J call TRBJ1-2; D may be TRBD1 (6 bases). V lost 3 bases and J lost 2, with 10 bases in between. This CDR3 is 14 amino acids long. Germline-derived CDR1 and CDR2 are MGHDK and SYGVNS. CDR3 bases: TGTGCCAGCAGTGAGGCAGGGGCCAACTATGGCTACACCTTC. This encodes CASSEAGANYGYTF.

The chain combines TRBV11-3 with TRBJ2-5, with D possibly TRBD2 on 7 matching bases. The CDR3 has 15 residues. Germline lookup yields CDR1 SGHNT and CDR2 YENEEA. V lost 5 bases, J lost 1 base, and 14 bases lay in between. The CDR3 DNA reads as TGTGCCAGCAGCCAGAGGGGGGGCCCCCAAGAGACCCAGTACTTC. Residues: CASSQRGGPQETQYF.

The genes are TRBV6-6 and TRBJ1-2; D is possibly TRBD1 (5 bases). V lost 4 bases to trimming and J lost 8 bases, with 11 bases between them. Germline V CDR1 and CDR2: MNHNY, SVGAGI (reference sequence). The CDR3 has 12 amino acids. The CDR3 DNA reads TGTGCCAGCAGTTCGGGGGTGTGGGGCTACACCTTC. Its protein is CASSSGVWGYTF.

This rearrangement joins TRBV27 to TRBJ2-1; the match to TRBD1 covers 9 bases. The CDR3 is 15 amino acids. Germline V gene lookup returns CDR1 MNHEY and CDR2 SMNVEV (reference sequence). The ends lost 3 bases at V and 8 bases at J; junction bases unmatched: 8. CDR3 sequence (DNA): TGTGCCAGCAGTTTCCGGGACAGGGTCAGGGATGAGCAGTTCTTC. This gives the protein CASSFRDRVRDEQFF.

This clone has more than one count but fewer than ten. The chain uses TRBV4-1 and TRBJ2-4; D is perhaps TRBD1 (5 bases). The CDR3 is 16 amino acids. V was pared by 0 bases and J by 0 bases, with 9 bases between. The germline gives CDR1 MGHRA, CDR2 YSYEKL. The CDR3 is CASSQEGRTAKNIQYF. The CDR3 nucleotides are TGCGCCAGCAGCCAAGAGGGGCGGACAGCCAAAAACATTCAGTACTTC.

The rearrangement uses TRBV10-1 and TRBJ2-1; the D gene is possibly TRBD2 (6 bases). Germline values: CDR1 WNHNN, CDR2 SYGVQD (reference sequence). CDR3 length: 15 amino acids. Trimming left V 3 bases short and J 3 bases short, with 12 bases between. Written as DNA, the CDR3 is TGCGCCAGCAGTGAAAGTCAGGGACTCTACAATGAGCAGTTCTTC. Amino acids: CASSESQGLYNEQFF.

The J gene is TRBJ2-7, the V gene TRBV9, with TRBD2 as a possible D gene (6 bases). Trimming left V 0 bases short and J 2 bases short, with 12 bases between. The CDR3 spans 15 residues. CDR1 SGDLS and CDR2 YYNGEE come from the germline V gene. CDR3 region: CASSVGGGAPYEQYF. CDR3 DNA: TGTGCCAGCAGCGTAGGCGGAGGGGCCCCCTACGAGCAGTACTTC.

V is TRBV5-5 and J is TRBJ2-1; D ambiguous. Germline CDR1 and CDR2: SGHKS and YYEKEE (reference sequence). There are 15 residues in the CDR3. The V gene lost 0 bases and the J gene lost 0 bases, with 7 bases spanning the gap. CDR3 nucleotides: TGTGCCAGCAGCTTGGCCCACGGCTCCTACAATGAGCAGTTCTTC. Amino acid sequence: CASSLAHGSYNEQFF.

The V gene is TRBV18, the J gene TRBJ2-1; the D gene is possibly TRBD1 (5 bases). V lost 4 bases and J lost 5, with 18 bases in between. Germline V gene sequence: CDR1 KGHSH, CDR2 LQKENI. The CDR3 consists of 16 residues. The CDR3 DNA sequence: TGTGCCAGCTCACATAGGACATCCTCCCGCCACAATGAGCAGTTCTTC. Its translation is CASSHRTSSRHNEQFF.

The rearrangement uses TRBV19 and TRBJ2-1; a possible D gene is TRBD2 (5 bases). CDR3 length: 17 amino acids. Germline V CDR1 and CDR2: LNHDA, SQIVND (reference sequence). The V gene lost 5 bases and the J gene lost 6 bases, with 23 bases spanning the gap. CDR3 in amino acids: CASSPTSGQRLANEQFF. Here the CDR3 DNA reads TGTGCCAGTAGTCCGACGTCTGGGCAGAGGCTAGCCAATGAGCAGTTCTTC. The complete variable domain, with remaining parts taken from reference TRBV19 and TRBJ2-1, reads DGGITQSPKYLFRKEGQNVTLSCEQNLNHDAMYWYRQDPGQGLRLIYYSQIVNDFQKGDIAEGYSVSREKKESFPLTVTSAQKNPTAFYLCASSPTSGQRLANEQFFGPGTRLTVL.

This chain joins TRBV19 and TRBJ2-6; weak D call: TRBD1 (5 bases). The CDR3 is 15 amino acids. V lost 6 bases and J 1 base, leaving 10 bases between the germline ends. Germline assignment: CDR1 LNHDA and CDR2 SQIVND (reference sequence). The CDR3 region has the DNA TGTGCCAGTAGCCAGGGAAGGTCTGGGGCCAACGTCCTGACTTTC. Amino acid sequence: CASSQGRSGANVLTF.

The CDR3 is CASSPPSRQPNTGELFF. CDR3 sequence (DNA): TGTGCCAGCTCACCACCGTCCAGGCAGCCAAACACCGGGGAGCTGTTTTTT. V is TRBV18 and J is TRBJ2-2, with D hard to call. CDR1 is KGHSH and CDR2 is LQKENI in the germline V gene. CDR3 length: 17 residues. The V end lost 0 bases, the J end lost 2 bases, and 13 bases lay between the germline ends.

This chain joins TRBV19 and TRBJ1-3, with 7 bases matching TRBD1. Trimming took 3 bases from V and 0 from J; bases not matched to a gene: 11. Germline CDR1 LNHDA, CDR2 SQIVND (reference sequence). This CDR3 has 18 amino acids. The CDR3 DNA reads TGTGCCAGTAGTATCGGACAGGTTGGAATTTACTCTGGAAACACCATATATTTT. Amino acids: CASSIGQVGIYSGNTIYF.

The chain employs TRBV18 and TRBJ2-7; D not resolved. In germline, CDR1 is KGHSH, CDR2 LQKENI. With 2 bases removed from V and 2 bases from J, the gap between germline ends came to 7 bases. There are 13 residues in the CDR3. The CDR3 spells CASSPVVPYEQYF. Written as DNA, the CDR3 is TGTGCCAGCTCACCAGTAGTCCCCTACGAGCAGTACTTC.

The chain joins TRBV7-9 to TRBJ1-2, with 9 nucleotides matching TRBD1. Germline lookup yields CDR1 SEHNR and CDR2 FQNEAQ (reference sequence). This CDR3 spans 14 amino acids. V was clipped by 2 bases and J by 8 bases; unmatched bases: 6. The CDR3 DNA follows: TGTGCCAGCAGCTTACTCGGACAGGGGTTAGGCTACACCTTC. Translated, it gives CASSLLGQGLGYTF.

This sequence joins TRBV7-9 and TRBJ1-2; tentative D call: TRBD1 (5 bases). Germline V CDR1 and CDR2: SEHNR, FQNEAQ (reference sequence). The length of the CDR3 is 16 residues. Trimming took 3 bases from V and 1 from J, leaving 15 bases between them. This CDR3 is CASSFQAAGGNYGYTF. As DNA, the CDR3 is TGTGCCAGCAGCTTTCAGGCAGCCGGGGGTAACTATGGCTACACCTTC.

In this sample, this clone turned up once. J is TRBJ2-7 and V is TRBV28; D is possibly TRBD2 (5 bases). V dropped 2 bases and J dropped 2 bases, with 10 bases sitting between them. The CDR3 length is 14 residues. Looked up from germline, CDR1 is MDHEN and CDR2 is SYDVKM. DNA of the CDR3: TGTGCCAGCAGTTTAGAGGGATCGCCCTACGAGCAGTACTTC. It is translated as CASSLEGSPYEQYF.

The chain recombines TRBV25-1 with TRBJ2-5; 8 bases align to TRBD1. The CDR3 runs to 12 residues. V shed 8 bases, J shed 5 bases, and the junction held 4 bases outside the gene matches. Germline loops: CDR1 MGHDK, CDR2 SYGVNS. This CDR3 reads CASGRQGETQYF. CDR3 DNA sequence: TGTGCCAGCGGAAGACAGGGGGAGACCCAGTACTTC.

This chain uses TRBV30 with TRBJ1-1, with D perhaps TRBD1 (6 bases). Germline lookup yields CDR1 GTSNPN and CDR2 SVGIG (reference sequence). The CDR3 sequence is 15 residues long. V was cut by 0 bases and J by 4 bases, with 15 bases left in between. CDR3 loop: CAWSVRGGVGTEAFF. In DNA form, the CDR3 reads TGTGCCTGGAGTGTACGGGGGGGCGTTGGCACTGAAGCTTTCTTT.

This chain links TRBV18 with TRBJ2-5, with D possibly TRBD1 on 5 matching bases. This CDR3 contains 15 residues. The V gene lost 0 bases and the J gene lost 5 bases, with 13 bases spanning the gap. The germline CDR1 and CDR2 sequences are KGHSH and LQKENI. Here the CDR3 reads CASSPPGQGPETQYF. CDR3 sequence (DNA): TGTGCCAGCTCACCACCCGGACAAGGTCCCGAGACCCAGTACTTC.

CDR3 bases: TGCGCCAGCAGTGGACAGGTCGGCTACACCTTC. It translates to CASSGQVGYTF. The chain joins TRBV10-2 to TRBJ1-2; D is perhaps TRBD1 (6 bases). The CDR3 contains 11 residues. Deletions cut 4 bases from V and 8 bases from J, with 8 bases between. Germline CDR1 WSHSY, CDR2 SAAADI.

The chain uses TRBV28 and TRBJ1-4; 12 positions match TRBD1. Trimming removed 6 bases from V and 4 bases from J; junction bases left unmatched: 9. CDR1 MDHEN and CDR2 SYDVKM come from the germline V gene. The CDR3 extends over 17 amino acids. The CDR3 reads CASSDPGTGGINEKLFF. CDR3 DNA: TGTGCCAGCAGCGATCCCGGGACAGGGGGCATTAATGAAAAACTGTTTTTT.